This T cell receptor beta chain derives from a study of beta chain features in type 1 diabetes listed by TCRdb under 2018. Turning to the overall study: No differences in mean age, gender distribution, total cell number or subset yield were found between patients and healthy donors. The study compared TCRB repertoires of sorted circulating CD4+ T cell subsets between recently diagnosed type 1 diabetes patients and matched healthy donors. A total of about 99,000,000 sorted cells were examined across all samples, and RNA yield correlated strongly with the number of cells per subset. Regulatory and stem cell-like memory subsets were isolated from only 8 patients and about eight healthy donors, whereas naive and central memory subsets came from all 30 or so donors.

From each donor, a single peripheral blood sample of about 116 mL on average was drawn into heparinised tubes. Using a panel that included CD45RO, CCR7, CD25, CD127, CD95 and CD27, naive, central memory, regulatory and stem cell-like memory CD4+ T cells were sorted on a BD FACSAria II. Every sorted population had a purity above 95%. PBMCs were isolated immediately by Lymphoprep density gradient centrifugation and stained directly without culture. So that batch effects would be minimized, each experiment stained and sorted samples in pairs, pairing one healthy donor with one patient. All of the isolated RNA was reverse transcribed with the High Capacity cDNA Reverse Transcription Kit, so expressed TCRB transcripts were sequenced. Naive, central memory and regulatory T cell samples underwent deep immunoSEQ sequencing, averaging about 3.5 million total reads per sample. After sorted cells were lysed in RLT buffer, RNA was extracted with DNase-treated RNeasy Micro or Mini kits, with the choice depending on cell number. To prevent cross-contamination, each cell subset was processed individually, whereas patient and healthy donor samples were processed jointly. TCRB sequences were amplified from cDNA with the immunoSEQ multiplex PCR, producing 87-bp fragments spanning the CDR3 region. Sequencing of the amplicons was done on the Illumina HiSeq platform. As for how the authors treated the data: Synthetic template baselines were used to correct PCR bias computationally, reads within Hamming distance 2 were collapsed, and singletons that could not be merged were discarded. By aligning reads against IMGT, V, D and J genes, CDR3 length, and insertions or deletions at six rearrangement sites were assigned. Within each subset, clonotype counts were normalized to the number of sorted cells before true diversity and Gini coefficients were calculated with the tcR R package. The overlap coefficient, calculated on TCRB nucleotide sequences, was used to measure repertoire sharing. Out-of-frame TCRB sequences from naive cells were analyzed to stand in for the pre-selection repertoire. TCRdb holds this immuneACCESS table with in-frame rearrangements only. Some clones are missing; in checked studies, unresolved V genes explain under half, and the rest has no known cause. V, J and clone size were drawn from that table, and D and trimming were deduced from the DNA. The sample table lists hundreds of thousands of clones, 11% to 15% of them with a count of one. Jointly, the top ten make up 0.03% to 0.04% of the sample.

In the germline V gene, CDR1 corresponds to SGHTA and CDR2 to FQGNSA. From the cysteine up to the phenylalanine, the CDR3 has a length of 13 residues. Only the CDR3 DNA is retained, 39 bases long and in frame from the first base. Trimming removed 3 bases from V and 9 bases from J; the gene matches leave 1 base unexplained. Paper-wide results and their limitations: Patients with type 1 diabetes made fewer insertions and deleted more nucleotides at VDJ recombination sites, implying thymic rearrangement abnormalities. The naive, central memory and regulatory TCRB repertoires appeared to resemble one another more closely among patients than among healthy donors. Because cDNA rather than genomic DNA was sequenced, highly expressing activated cells could have been over-represented, although no difference in activation and CD3 levels was found between groups. Type 1 diabetes patients showed a moderate but significant shortening of TCRB CDR3 length in all four CD4+ subsets. Because the HLA sub-analyses included only small numbers of individuals, any influence of HLA type on TCRB rearrangement was left unresolved. Shorter templates might have been favored by PCR, but patient and control samples were amplified and corrected together, so both groups would have been affected equally by any skew.

Details on this clone: No antigen is known for it. No much larger clonotype is one base removed from it; base qualities were not supplied.

The rearranged segments are TRBV7-2 and TRBJ2-1, with TRBD1 identical over 11 junction bases. Sequences were obtained from naive CD4+ T cells from blood. What this sample's cell subset or site label stands for: true naive CD4+ T cells. This receptor was obtained from a man aged 18 to 35 with type 1 diabetes. The DNA is as follows: TGTGCCAGCAGCTTGGACAGGGGGCGTGAGCAGTTCTTC. This yields the protein CASSLDRGREQFF.